This passage covers 14 T cell receptor beta chains from one sample sequenced in a study of OX40 agonist ivuxolimab in advanced cancers. Assay used: immunoSEQ multiplex PCR; TCRdb lists only in-frame clones, some missing. The sample lists tens of thousands of clones, roughly 82% seen once, with 3% to 4.5% in the top ten. Sequencing was performed on CD4+ or CD8+ T cells sorted from blood, taken in a trial of the OX40 agonist ivuxolimab. The receptors shown here come from an adult with an advanced solid tumor such as melanoma, head and neck, liver or kidney cancer.

V gene TRBV28 combines with J gene TRBJ2-7; possible D gene TRBD2, 7 bases. The ends were cut back, 7 bases at V and 0 bases at J, with 13 bases in the middle. The CDR3 has 14 residues. CDR1 and CDR2 from the germline V gene are MDHEN and SYDVKM. CDR3 in DNA: TGTGCCAGCACCGGAGGGGGGGCCTCCTACGAGCAGTACTTC. Translating gives CASTGGGASYEQYF.

The chain joins TRBV7-9 to TRBJ1-2; D unresolved. Trimming cost V 1 base and J 3 bases, with 9 bases left between them. The CDR3 is 14 amino acids. The germline gives CDR1 SEHNR, CDR2 FQNEAQ (reference sequence). CDR3 sequence reads: CASSLGARDYGYTF. The CDR3 region has the DNA TGTGCCAGCAGCTTAGGGGCGCGGGACTATGGCTACACCTTC.

The J gene is TRBJ2-7, the V gene TRBV4-3; 9 bases line up with TRBD1. The germline V gene encodes CDR1 LGHNA and CDR2 YSLEER. The CDR3 runs to 15 residues. Germline trimming cut 1 base from V and 4 bases from J; bases unmatched to any gene: 5. CDR3 protein: CASSQGYRGLYEQYF. The CDR3 region has the DNA TGCGCCAGCAGCCAAGGGTACAGGGGGCTATACGAGCAGTACTTC.

This clone was found a few times. This chain connects TRBV6-5 to TRBJ1-5; a possible D gene is TRBD1 (6 bases). V lost 8 bases and J lost 2, with 13 bases in between. The germline V gene has CDR1 MNHEY and CDR2 SVGAGI. This CDR3 region has 14 residues. The CDR3 sequence is CASLRGDGNQPQHF. The CDR3 bases are TGTGCCAGCCTCAGGGGAGATGGCAATCAGCCCCAGCATTTT.

V is TRBV28 and J is TRBJ1-2; D unclear. CDR1 and CDR2 (germline): MDHEN, SYDVKM. V dropped 4 bases and J dropped 6 bases, with 21 bases sitting between them. The CDR3 loop spans 16 amino acids. DNA of the CDR3: TGTGCCAGCAGTTCGCCTTCCCAAGCAGGTTCGCATGGCTACACCTTC. Encoded protein: CASSSPSQAGSHGYTF.

V is TRBV4-2 and J is TRBJ2-6; TRBD2 agrees at 11 bases. This CDR3 has 20 amino acids. Unmatched junction bases numbered 15, after V lost 3 bases and J lost 5 bases. CDR1 is LGHNA and CDR2 is YNFKEQ in the germline V gene. The CDR3 protein is CASSHPELAGASRRANVLTF. The CDR3 nucleotides read TGTGCCAGCAGCCACCCCGAACTAGCGGGGGCGTCCCGACGGGCCAACGTCCTGACTTTC.

The chain links TRBV5-1 to TRBJ1-4; 10 bases are a match to TRBD1. The CDR3 spans 15 residues. Germline CDR1 and CDR2: SGHRS and YFSETQ. V lost 0 bases, J lost 12 bases, and 8 bases stayed unmatched. DNA of the CDR3: TGCGCCAGCAGCTTGGACGACAGGGGGCACGGAGAACTGTTTTTT. Translation gives CASSLDDRGHGELFF.

J is TRBJ2-1 and V is TRBV11-3; D remains ambiguous. CDR1 and CDR2 (germline): SGHNT, YENEEA. The CDR3 loop spans 15 amino acids. Deletions cut 1 base from V and 0 bases from J, with 7 bases between. The chain's CDR3 is CASSLGQSSYNEQFF. In DNA, the CDR3 is TGTGCCAGCAGCTTAGGTCAGAGCTCCTACAATGAGCAGTTCTTC.

This rearrangement joins TRBV11-2 to TRBJ2-7; no definite D call. This CDR3 spans 14 amino acids. V shed 5 bases and J shed 4 bases, with 15 bases lying between them. Per germline, CDR1 SGHAT and CDR2 FQNNGV. The CDR3 bases are TGTGCCAGCAGCCCCCCTAGGGTAGGGTACGAGCAGTACTTC. Protein sequence: CASSPPRVGYEQYF.

This clone was picked up one time. The chain recombines TRBV7-9 with TRBJ2-3; TRBD1 is a possible D gene (6 bases). V lost 5 bases to trimming and J lost 2 bases, with 17 bases between them. The CDR3 extends over 16 amino acids. CDR1 is SEHNR, CDR2 FQNEAQ, per germline (reference sequence). The CDR3 sequence is CASSPTIGQSTDTQYF. The CDR3 nucleotides read TGTGCCAGCAGCCCCACAATTGGACAGTCCACAGATACGCAGTATTTT.

The chain is built from TRBV9 and TRBJ2-1, with D possibly being TRBD2 (5 bases). The germline V gene has CDR1 SGDLS and CDR2 YYNGEE. Trimming took 0 bases from V and 10 from J, leaving 8 bases between them. The CDR3 runs to 12 residues. CDR3 region: CASSVAGKEQFF. The DNA for the CDR3 is TGTGCCAGCAGCGTAGCCGGGAAGGAGCAGTTCTTC. The variable domain in full, with the rest retrieved from reference TRBV9 and TRBJ2-1, is DSGVTQTPKHLITATGQRVTLRCSPRSGDLSVYWYQQSLDQGLQFLIQYYNGEERAKGNILERFSAQQFPDLHSELNLSSLELGDSALYFCASSVAGKEQFFGPGTRLTVL.

For the CDR3, the DNA is TGTGCCACCGAAATGAAAGACAGTTTTTCCTACGAGCAGTACTTC. It codes for CATEMKDSFSYEQYF. The rearrangement uses TRBV19 and TRBJ2-7, with D possibly TRBD1 on 5 matching bases. Looked up from germline, CDR1 is LNHDA and CDR2 is SQIVND (reference sequence). CDR3 length equals 15 residues. V lost 10 bases and J 1 base, leaving 20 bases between the germline ends.

The chain links TRBV19 to TRBJ2-3; D is unresolved. The germline gives CDR1 LNHDA, CDR2 SQIVND (reference sequence). CDR3 length: 14 amino acids. Trimming cost V 1 base and J 2 bases, with 7 bases left between them. The CDR3 DNA reads TGTGCCAGTAGTATAGCTATCGTCACAGATACGCAGTATTTT. Translated, it gives CASSIAIVTDTQYF.

The J gene is TRBJ1-5, the V gene TRBV19; TRBD1 matches at 9 bases. The V and J ends lost 5 bases and 4 bases, in that order; junction bases with no gene match: 6. Per germline, CDR1 LNHDA and CDR2 SQIVND (reference sequence). CDR3 size: 15 residues. Here the CDR3 reads CASSVTGGKNQPQHF. CDR3 nucleotide sequence: TGTGCCAGTAGTGTAACAGGGGGCAAGAATCAGCCCCAGCATTTT.